This TCR beta chain was captured by sequencing in a study of blood T cell repertoires in COVID-19. Generated by immunoSEQ multiplex PCR, the TCRdb table keeps only in-frame clones and is missing some. Of roughly 50,000 clones listed, 90% were seen once; the top ten hold roughly 3.6%. CDR3 length equals 19 residues. With 3 bases clipped from V and 4 bases from J, the junction kept 13 bases outside the gene matches. CDR1 and CDR2 (germline): SGDLS, YYNGEE. V usage is TRBV9 and J usage is TRBJ2-2; the match to TRBD2 covers 12 bases. The TCR comes from a man aged 50-59 years with acute or convalescent COVID-19. Sequenced sample: peripheral blood. The DNA of the CDR3 is TGTGCCAGCAGCGCCCGGACTAGCGGGGCCGTTGGAGTCACCGGGGAGCTGTTTTTT. Protein sequence: CASSARTSGAVGVTGELFF.